This T cell receptor (beta chain) was retrieved from a study of shared clonotypes between healthy human individuals. The repertoire was sequenced with immunoSEQ multiplex PCR; TCRdb's copy has only in-frame clones and lacks some. The repertoire holds approximately 2.3 million clones, with approximately 93% as singletons. The CDR3 has 15 amino acids. CDR1 is MNHNS, CDR2 SASEGT, per germline. The trim removed 6 bases at V and 0 bases at J, leaving 2 bases unmatched. The TCR comes from a man younger than 35 in good health. Some clones in this sample may be carry-over from other donors' samples. Sequences were obtained from naive CD4+ T cells from PBMCs. Subset meaning: CD45RA+ positively selected. The J gene is TRBJ2-1, the V gene TRBV6-1; 10 positions match TRBD2. This chain's CDR3 is CASRGTSASYNEQFF. The CDR3 DNA reads TGTGCCAGCAGGGGGACTAGCGCCTCCTACAATGAGCAGTTCTTC.